This T cell receptor (beta chain) was identified during a study of blood T cell repertoires in COVID-19. Study background: PBMCs, B-cell-depleted T cells, or T cells provided the cDNA or gDNA that made up the material.

The method was immunoSEQ multiplex PCR; TCRdb's version includes in-frame clones alone and lacks a portion of them. The sample has 200,000 to 250,000 clones, 88% seen once; the top ten hold 1.4% to 1.5%. The germline gives CDR1 SGDLS, CDR2 YYNGEE. The CDR3 contains 17 residues. With 3 bases removed from V and 5 bases from J, the gap between germline ends came to 24 bases. The sequence came from a man aged 18 to 29 with active or convalescent COVID-19. The sample comprised peripheral blood. The chain recombines TRBV9 with TRBJ2-7; possible D gene TRBD1, 6 bases. The CDR3 sequence is CASSARHRPGQIDEQYF. Written as DNA, the CDR3 is TGTGCCAGCAGCGCGAGACATCGCCCCGGACAGATCGACGAGCAGTACTTC.